Reported below is one TCR beta chain. Antigen specificity is unknown. The CDR3 length is 14 residues. The germline V gene has CDR1 MDHEN and CDR2 SYDVKM. V was cut by 7 bases and J by 3 bases, with 13 bases left in between. The source of the sample is a study of cytomegalovirus exposure and HLA in healthy donors. Study outcomes and limitations: In terms of immune exposure information, only CMV serostatus was available. In a later analysis, around 18,000 TCR beta sequences were associated with HLA alleles at 0.05 false discovery rate. In most subjects, TCR beta sequences reportedly gave accurate predictions of HLA-A and HLA-B alleles. A reported reduction in N-insertions relative to the approximately 690-donor mean was seen in an Asian-associated ancestry cluster in a later analysis.

Researchers ran the PCR with 60 Vbeta and 13 Jbeta primers. TCRdb's copy holds only in-frame clones and misses some; the assay was immunoSEQ multiplex PCR. The table shows roughly 190,000 clones, with approximately 82% occurring only once. The V gene is TRBV28, the J gene TRBJ1-5; D is perhaps TRBD1 (5 bases). The sequence derives from a man between 35 and 55 years old in good health and CMV-seropositive. Input material: PBMCs. The CDR3 DNA reads TGTGCCAGCACCAGGGAGGTTTACAATCAGCCCCAGCATTTT. Translation: CASTREVYNQPQHF.